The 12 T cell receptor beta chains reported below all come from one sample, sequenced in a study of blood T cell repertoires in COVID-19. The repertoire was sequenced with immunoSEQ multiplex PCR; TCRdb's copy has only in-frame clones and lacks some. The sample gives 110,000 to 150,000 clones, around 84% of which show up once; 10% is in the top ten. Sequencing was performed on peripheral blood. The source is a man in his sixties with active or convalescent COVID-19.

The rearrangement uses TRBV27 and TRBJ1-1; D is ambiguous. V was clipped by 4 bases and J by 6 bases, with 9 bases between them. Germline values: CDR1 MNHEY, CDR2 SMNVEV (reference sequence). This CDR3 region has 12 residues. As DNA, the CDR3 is TGTGCCAGCAGTTCCGGGTTGGCTGAAGCTTTCTTT. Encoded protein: CASSSGLAEAFF.

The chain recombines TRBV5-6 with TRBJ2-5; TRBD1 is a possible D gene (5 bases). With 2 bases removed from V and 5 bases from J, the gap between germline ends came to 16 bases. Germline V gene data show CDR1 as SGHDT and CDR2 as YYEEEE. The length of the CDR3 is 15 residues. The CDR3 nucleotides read TGTGCCAGCAGCTTCACCCAGGGAAGTAAGGAGACCCAGTACTTC. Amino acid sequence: CASSFTQGSKETQYF.

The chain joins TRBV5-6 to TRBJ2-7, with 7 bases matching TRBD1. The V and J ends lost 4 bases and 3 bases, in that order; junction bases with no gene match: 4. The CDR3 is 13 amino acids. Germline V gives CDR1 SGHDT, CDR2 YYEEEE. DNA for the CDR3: TGTGCCAGCAGCGTAGGACAGGTCTACGAGCAGTACTTC. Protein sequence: CASSVGQVYEQYF.

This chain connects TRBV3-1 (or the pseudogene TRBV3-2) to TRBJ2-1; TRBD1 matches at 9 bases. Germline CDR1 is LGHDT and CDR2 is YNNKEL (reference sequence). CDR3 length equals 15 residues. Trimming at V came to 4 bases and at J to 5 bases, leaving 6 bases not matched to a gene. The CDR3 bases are TGTGCCAGCAGCCGAGGACAGGGGTTGAACAATGAGCAGTTCTTC. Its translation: CASSRGQGLNNEQFF.

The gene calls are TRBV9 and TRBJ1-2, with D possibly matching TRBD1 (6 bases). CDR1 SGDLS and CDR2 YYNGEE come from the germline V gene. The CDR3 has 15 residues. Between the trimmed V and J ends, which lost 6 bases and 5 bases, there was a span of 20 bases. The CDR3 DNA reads TGTGCCAGCAACGACCACGGGGGGCAGGGGTATGGCTACACCTTC. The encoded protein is CASNDHGGQGYGYTF.

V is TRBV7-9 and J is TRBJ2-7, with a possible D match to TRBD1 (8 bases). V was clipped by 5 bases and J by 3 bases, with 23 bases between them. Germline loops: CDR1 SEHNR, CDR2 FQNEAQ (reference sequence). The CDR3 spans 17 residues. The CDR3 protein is CASSPGRDRPYNYEQYF. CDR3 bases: TGTGCCAGCAGCCCTGGGAGGGACAGGCCGTATAACTACGAGCAGTACTTC.

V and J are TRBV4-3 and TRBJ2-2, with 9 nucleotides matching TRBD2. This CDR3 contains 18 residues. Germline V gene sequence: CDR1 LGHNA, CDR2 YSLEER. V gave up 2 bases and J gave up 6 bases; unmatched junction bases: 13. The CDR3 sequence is CASSQRSPGTSSPGELFF. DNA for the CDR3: TGCGCCAGCAGCCAACGCTCCCCGGGGACTAGCTCTCCCGGGGAGCTGTTTTTT.

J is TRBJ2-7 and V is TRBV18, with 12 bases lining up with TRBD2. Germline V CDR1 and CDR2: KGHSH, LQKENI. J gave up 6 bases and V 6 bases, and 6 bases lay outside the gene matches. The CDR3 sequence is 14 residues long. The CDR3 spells CASSRLAGEGEQYV. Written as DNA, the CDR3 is TGTGCCAGCTCTCGACTAGCGGGAGAGGGCGAGCAGTACGTC.

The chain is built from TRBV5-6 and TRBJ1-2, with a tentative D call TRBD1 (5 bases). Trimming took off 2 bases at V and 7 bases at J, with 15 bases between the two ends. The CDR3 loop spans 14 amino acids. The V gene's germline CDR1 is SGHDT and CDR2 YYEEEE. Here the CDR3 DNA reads TGTGCCAGCAGCTTTACAGGAGCCGCTATTGGCTACACCTTC. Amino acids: CASSFTGAAIGYTF. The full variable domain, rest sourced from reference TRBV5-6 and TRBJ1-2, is DAGVTQSPTHLIKTRGQQVTLRCSPKSGHDTVSWYQQALGQGPQFIFQYYEEEERQRGNFPDRFSGHQFPNYSSELNVNALLLGDSALYLCASSFTGAAIGYTFGSGTRLTVV.

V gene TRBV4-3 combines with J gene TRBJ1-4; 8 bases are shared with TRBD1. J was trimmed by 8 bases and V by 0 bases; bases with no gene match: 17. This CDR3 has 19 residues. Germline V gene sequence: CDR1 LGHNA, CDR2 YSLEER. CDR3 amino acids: CASSQDLISSGQGWEKLFF. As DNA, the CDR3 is TGCGCCAGCAGCCAAGATCTAATTAGTTCAGGACAGGGTTGGGAAAAACTGTTTTTT.

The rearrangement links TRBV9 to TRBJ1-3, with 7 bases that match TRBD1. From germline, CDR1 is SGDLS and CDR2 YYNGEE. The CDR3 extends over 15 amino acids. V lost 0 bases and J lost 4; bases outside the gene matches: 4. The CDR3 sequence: CASSVEGASGNTIYF. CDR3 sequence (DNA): TGTGCCAGCAGCGTAGAGGGGGCTTCGGGAAACACCATATATTTT.

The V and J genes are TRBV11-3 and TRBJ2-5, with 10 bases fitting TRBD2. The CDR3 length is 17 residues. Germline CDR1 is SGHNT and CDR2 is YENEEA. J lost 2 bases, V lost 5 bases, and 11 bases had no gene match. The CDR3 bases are TGTGCCAGCAGCCGAATAGCGGGGGGTCAAAAACAAGAGACCCAGTACTTC. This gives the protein CASSRIAGGQKQETQYF.